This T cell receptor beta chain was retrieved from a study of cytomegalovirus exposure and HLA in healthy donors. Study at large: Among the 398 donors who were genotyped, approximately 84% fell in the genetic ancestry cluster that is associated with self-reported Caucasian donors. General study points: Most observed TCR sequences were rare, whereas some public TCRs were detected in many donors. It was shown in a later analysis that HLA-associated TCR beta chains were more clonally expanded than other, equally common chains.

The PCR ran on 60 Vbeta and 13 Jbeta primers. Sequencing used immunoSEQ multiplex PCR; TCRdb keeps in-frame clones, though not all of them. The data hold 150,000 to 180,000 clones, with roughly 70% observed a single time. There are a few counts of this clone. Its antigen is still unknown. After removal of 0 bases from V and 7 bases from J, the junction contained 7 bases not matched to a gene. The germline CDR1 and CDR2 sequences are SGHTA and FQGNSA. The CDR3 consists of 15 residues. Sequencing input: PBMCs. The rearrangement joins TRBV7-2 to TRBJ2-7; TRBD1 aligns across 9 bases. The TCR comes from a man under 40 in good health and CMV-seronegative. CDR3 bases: TGTGCCAGCAGCTTAGCGGGGACAGGGAAAGGGGAGCAGTACTTC. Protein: CASSLAGTGKGEQYF.